Only a few counts were recorded for the clone carrying this T cell receptor (beta chain). This entry comes from a study of cytomegalovirus exposure and HLA in healthy donors. The germline V gene has CDR1 MNHEY and CDR2 SMNVEV (reference sequence). V was clipped by 5 bases and J by 3 bases, with 12 bases between them. This CDR3 contains 14 residues. PCR used 60 Vbeta primers and 13 Jbeta primers. Generated by immunoSEQ multiplex PCR, the TCRdb table keeps only in-frame clones and is missing some. The sample contains some 98,000 clones, around a tenth of which appear only once. Sequencing was performed on PBMCs. The chain joins TRBV27 to TRBJ2-3; TRBD2 is a possible D gene (5 bases). This receptor was taken from a man aged 45-60 years in good health and CMV-seropositive. The DNA for the CDR3 is TGTGCCAGCAGTCTTGCTAGCAGTACAGATACGCAGTATTTT. This translates into CASSLASSTDTQYF.